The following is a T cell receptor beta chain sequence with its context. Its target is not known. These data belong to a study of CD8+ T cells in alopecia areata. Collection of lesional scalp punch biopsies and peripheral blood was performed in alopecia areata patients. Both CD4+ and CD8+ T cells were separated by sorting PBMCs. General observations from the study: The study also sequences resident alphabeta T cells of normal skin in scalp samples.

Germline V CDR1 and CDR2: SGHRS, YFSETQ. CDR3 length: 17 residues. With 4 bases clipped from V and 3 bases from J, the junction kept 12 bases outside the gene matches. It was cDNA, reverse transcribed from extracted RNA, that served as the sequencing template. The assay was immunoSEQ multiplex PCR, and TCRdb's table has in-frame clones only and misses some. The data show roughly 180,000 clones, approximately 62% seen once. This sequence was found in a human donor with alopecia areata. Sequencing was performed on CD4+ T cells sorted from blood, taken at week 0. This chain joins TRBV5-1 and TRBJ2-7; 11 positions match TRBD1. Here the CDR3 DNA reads TGCGCCAGCAGCACCTCATCCCCGGGACAGGGGGTCTACGAGCAGTACTTC. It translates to CASSTSSPGQGVYEQYF.